These T cell receptor beta chains were read from a single sample in a study of cytomegalovirus exposure and HLA in healthy donors. The repertoire was sequenced with immunoSEQ multiplex PCR; TCRdb's copy has only in-frame clones and lacks some. The repertoire consists of about 140,000 clones, with roughly 79% occurring once and the leading ten covering roughly 1.4%. Material: PBMCs. These receptors were taken from a man aged 25 to 45 in good health and CMV-seropositive. Each CDR3 is given with its conserved first and last residue. A D gene is named only where the DNA matches it firmly. Expanded clones are given a class, and other clones once, few, many or no size at all.

cdr3_aa,cdr3_nt,clone_size,v_call,d_call,j_call
CSADIGTVETQYF,TGCAGCGCTGATATTGGGACTGTGGAGACCCAGTACTTC,NA,TRBV29-1,NA,TRBJ2-5
CASSKGVVGVYEQYF,TGTGCCAGCAGCAAAGGCGTGGTAGGGGTCTACGAGCAGTACTTC,NA,TRBV21-1,NA,TRBJ2-7
CASSLSPGGYGYTF,TGTGCCAGCAGTTTAAGCCCGGGAGGCTATGGCTACACCTTC,NA,TRBV28,NA,TRBJ1-2
CASSMTGDSPYGYTF,TGCGCCAGCAGCATGACAGGGGACTCCCCCTACGGCTACACCTTC,NA,TRBV5-1,TRBD1,TRBJ1-2
CAISAGGLGQPQHF,TGTGCCATCAGCGCCGGGGGGTTGGGTCAGCCCCAGCATTTT,few,TRBV10-3,NA,TRBJ1-5
CAWSVYSNQPQHF,TGTGCCTGGTCTGTGTATAGCAATCAGCCCCAGCATTTT,NA,TRBV30,NA,TRBJ1-5
CASFRVLRAYGYTF,TGTGCCAGCTTCCGGGTCCTTCGCGCCTATGGCTACACCTTC,NA,TRBV2,NA,TRBJ1-2
CASRIGGGTEAFF,TGTGCCAGCCGGATTGGTGGGGGGACTGAAGCTTTCTTT,NA,TRBV6-5,NA,TRBJ1-1
CASSDKWGQGFGTF,TGTGCCAGCAGCGACAAATGGGGACAGGGCTTTGGCACCTTC,few,TRBV2,TRBD1,TRBJ1-2
CSGLSRQGLLSYEQYF,TGCAGCGGGCTTTCCAGACAGGGGCTACTTTCCTACGAGCAGTACTTC,NA,TRBV29-1,TRBD1,TRBJ2-7
CASSARQGLNTGELFF,TGCGCCAGCAGCGCGAGACAGGGCCTAAACACCGGGGAGCTGTTTTTT,NA,TRBV5-1,TRBD1,TRBJ2-2
CASSKDLGQGGNIQYF,TGTGCCAGCAGTAAGGACCTGGGTCAGGGAGGAAACATTCAGTACTTC,few,TRBV27,NA,TRBJ2-4
CASSQETFWGVAEAFF,TGTGCCAGCAGCCAAGAGACGTTTTGGGGAGTCGCTGAAGCTTTCTTT,NA,TRBV14,NA,TRBJ1-1
CASSVGSSGGTDTQYF,TGTGCCAGCAGCGTAGGGTCTAGCGGGGGCACAGATACGCAGTATTTT,NA,TRBV9,TRBD2,TRBJ2-3
CASSLGGGMNTEAFF,TGTGCCAGCAGCTTAGGCGGGGGGATGAACACTGAAGCTTTCTTT,NA,TRBV7-9,NA,TRBJ1-1
CASSPTRLAGAPSSTDTQYF,TGTGCCAGCTCACCAACGAGGCTAGCGGGGGCCCCTTCTAGCACAGATACGCAGTATTTT,NA,TRBV18,TRBD2,TRBJ2-3
CASSEPGQGKGYTF,TGTGCCAGCAGTGAGCCGGGACAGGGGAAAGGCTACACCTTC,NA,TRBV28,TRBD1,TRBJ1-2
CASSQPGSGNEQFF,TGTGCCAGCAGCCAGCCCGGGAGTGGCAATGAGCAGTTCTTC,once,TRBV7-9,NA,TRBJ2-1
CASSSRTGENQPQHF,TGTGCCAGCAGCTCCCGGACAGGGGAGAATCAGCCCCAGCATTTT,NA,TRBV5-5,TRBD1,TRBJ1-5
CASSVAGGAGEQYF,TGTGCCAGCAGTGTAGCGGGGGGGGCTGGCGAGCAGTACTTC,NA,TRBV28,TRBD2,TRBJ2-7
CASSVDRGNEKLFF,TGTGCCAGCAGCGTAGACAGGGGTAATGAAAAACTGTTTTTT,NA,TRBV14,TRBD1,TRBJ1-4